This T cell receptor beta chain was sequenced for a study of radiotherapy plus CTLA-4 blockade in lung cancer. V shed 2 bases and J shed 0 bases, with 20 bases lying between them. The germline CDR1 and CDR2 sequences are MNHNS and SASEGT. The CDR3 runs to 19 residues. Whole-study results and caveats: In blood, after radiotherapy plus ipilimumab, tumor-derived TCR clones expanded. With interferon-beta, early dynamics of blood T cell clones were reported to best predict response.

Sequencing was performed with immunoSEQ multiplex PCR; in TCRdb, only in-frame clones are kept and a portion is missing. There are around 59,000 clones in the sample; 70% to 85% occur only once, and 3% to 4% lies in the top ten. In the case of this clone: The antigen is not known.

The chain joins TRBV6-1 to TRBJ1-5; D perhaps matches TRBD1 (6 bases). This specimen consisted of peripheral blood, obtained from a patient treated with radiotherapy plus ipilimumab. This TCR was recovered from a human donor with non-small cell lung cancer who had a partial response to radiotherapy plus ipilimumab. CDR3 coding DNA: TGTGCCAGCAGTGAACTTAATATAGGGGGTTTTGGTAGCAATCAGCCCCAGCATTTT. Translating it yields CASSELNIGGFGSNQPQHF.